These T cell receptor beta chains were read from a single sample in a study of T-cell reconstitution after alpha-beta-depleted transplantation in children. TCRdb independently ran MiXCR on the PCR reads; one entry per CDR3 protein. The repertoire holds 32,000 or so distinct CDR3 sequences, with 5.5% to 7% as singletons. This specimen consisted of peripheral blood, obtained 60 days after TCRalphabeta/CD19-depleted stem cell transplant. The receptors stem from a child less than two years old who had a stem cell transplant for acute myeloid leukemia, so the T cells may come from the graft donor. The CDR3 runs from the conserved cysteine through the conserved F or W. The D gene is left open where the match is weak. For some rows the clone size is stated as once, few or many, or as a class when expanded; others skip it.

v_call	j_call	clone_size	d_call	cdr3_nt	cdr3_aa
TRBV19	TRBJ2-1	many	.	TGTGCCAGTCGTCCCTGGCTAGCTAACAATGAGCAGTTCTTC	CASRPWLANNEQFF
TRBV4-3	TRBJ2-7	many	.	TGCGCCAGCAGCCAAGATGCGGCTAGGACCGGGGGCTACGAGCAGTACTTC	CASSQDAARTGGYEQYF
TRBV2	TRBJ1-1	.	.	TGTGCCTTCTGTCTCGGAGTGAACACTGAAGCTTTCTTT	CAFCLGVNTEAFF
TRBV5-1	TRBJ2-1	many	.	TGCGCCAGCAGCTTGGGGACAGACAATGAGCAGTTCTTC	CASSLGTDNEQFF
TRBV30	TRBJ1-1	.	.	TGTGCCTGGAGTGTACGTAAGGGAACCTCTGAAGCTTTCTTT	CAWSVRKGTSEAFF
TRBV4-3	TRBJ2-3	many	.	TGCGCCAGCAGCGACGGACCCGAAGATACGCAGTATTTT	CASSDGPEDTQYF
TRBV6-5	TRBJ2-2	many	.	TGTGCCAGCAGTTACAGAAGCACCGGGGAGCTGTTTTTT	CASSYRSTGELFF
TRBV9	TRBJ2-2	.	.	TGTGCCAGCAGGGCAGGGCGAGGGGAGCTGTTTTTT	CASRAGRGELFF
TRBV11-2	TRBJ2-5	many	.	TGTGCCAGCAGCTTAGATGGGGTAGCCGAGACCCAGTACTTC	CASSLDGVAETQYF
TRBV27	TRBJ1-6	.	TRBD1	TGTGCCAGCAGTCGCCGACAGGGGCCAACCTATAATTCACCCCTCCACTTT	CASSRRQGPTYNSPLHF
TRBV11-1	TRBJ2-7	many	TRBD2	TGTGCCAGTCGTCCCGGGACTAGCGGGAGAGCGGCCTACGAGCAGTACTTC	CASRPGTSGRAAYEQYF
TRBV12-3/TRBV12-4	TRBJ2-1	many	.	TGTGCCAGCAGTTCTGGGGGTGGCAATGAGCAGTTCTTC	CASSSGGGNEQFF